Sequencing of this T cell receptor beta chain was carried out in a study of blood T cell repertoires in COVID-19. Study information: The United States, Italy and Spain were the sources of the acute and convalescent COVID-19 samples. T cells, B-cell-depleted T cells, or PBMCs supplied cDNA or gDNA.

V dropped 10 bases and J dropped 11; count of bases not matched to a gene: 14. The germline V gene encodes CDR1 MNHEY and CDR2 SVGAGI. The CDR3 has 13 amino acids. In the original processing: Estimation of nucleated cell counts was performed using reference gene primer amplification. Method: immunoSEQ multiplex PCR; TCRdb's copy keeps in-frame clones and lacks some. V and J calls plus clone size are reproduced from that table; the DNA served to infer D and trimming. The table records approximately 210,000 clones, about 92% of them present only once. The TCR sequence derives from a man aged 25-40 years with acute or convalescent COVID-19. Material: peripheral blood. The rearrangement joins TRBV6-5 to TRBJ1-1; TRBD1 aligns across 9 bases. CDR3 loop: CAISPRQGEWAFF. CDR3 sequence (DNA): TGTGCCATCTCTCCTAGACAGGGGGAGTGGGCTTTCTTT.